Included here is one TCR beta chain sequence, with context. This CDR3 is 15 amino acids long. Trimming took off 4 bases at V and 6 bases at J, with 16 bases between the two ends. The V gene's germline CDR1 is MNHNY and CDR2 SVGAGI (reference sequence). CD8 cells classed as naive were CD45RO-negative and positively selected for CCR7, excluding terminally differentiated effector memory CD45RA+ cells. Repertoires were generated with immunoSEQ multiplex PCR, while TCRdb's copy carries only in-frame clones and drops some. The sample lists approximately 1.9 million clones, just over 90% occurring once. These data belong to a study of shared clonotypes between healthy human individuals.

The chain combines TRBV6-6 with TRBJ1-5; unclear D gene. The sequence was obtained from a man aged 18-30 years in good health. Some clones in this sample may be carry-over from other donors' samples. Input material: naive CD8+ T cells from PBMCs. CDR3 bases: TGTGCCAGCAGTTCCTACCTAGCGGGCATTCAGCCCCAGCATTTT. Translation: CASSSYLAGIQPQHF.